This TCR beta chain was captured by sequencing in a study of CD4+ T cells in melanoma. Study-level results: A reported correlation linked neoantigen-specific CD4+ T cells to CD8+, macrophage and B cell function. Neoantigen-specific CD4+ T cells in melanoma reportedly had diverse differentiation states.

Germline CDR1 is MNHEY and CDR2 is SVGAGI. V was cut by 2 bases and J by 1 base, with 5 bases left in between. The CDR3 runs 13 residues. The table came from immunoSEQ multiplex PCR; TCRdb's copy has only in-frame clones and leaves some out. The sample lists some 150,000 clones, around 90% seen once, with approximately 1.4% in the top ten. About this clone: What it binds is not known. Other DNA sequences in the sample encode the same CDR3.

The source of this sequence is a human donor with melanoma. This chain links TRBV6-5 with TRBJ1-1, with D hard to call. The CDR3 reads CASSYSRNTEAFF. The CDR3 DNA sequence: TGTGCCAGCAGTTACAGTAGGAACACTGAAGCTTTCTTT.